Presented here are 17 T cell receptor beta chains from one specimen sequenced in a study of T cell responses to AZD1222 COVID-19 vaccine. Profiled with immunoSEQ multiplex PCR; TCRdb holds only in-frame clones, not every one. The repertoire holds 75,000 to 100,000 clones, around 86% seen once, with 2% to 2.5% in the top ten. Sequences were derived from peripheral blood, sampled on day 0 of AZD1222 vaccination. The receptors come from an adult in good health.

J is TRBJ1-3 and V is TRBV5-1; D is uncertain. With 0 bases removed from V and 5 bases from J, the gap between germline ends came to 15 bases. The CDR3 has 16 residues. Germline CDR1 SGHRS, CDR2 YFSETQ. The CDR3: CASSLDPTRTRNTIYF. The CDR3 DNA sequence: TGCGCCAGCAGCTTGGATCCGACACGAACGAGAAACACCATATATTTT.

The chain couples TRBV7-2 to TRBJ1-3; D not certain. V was trimmed by 0 bases and J by 6 bases, leaving 18 bases between them. Germline lookup yields CDR1 SGHTA and CDR2 FQGNSA. CDR3 length: 17 residues. The CDR3 sequence is CASSLAGGPQPENTIYF. The DNA of the CDR3 is TGTGCCAGCAGCTTAGCAGGAGGCCCGCAACCTGAAAACACCATATATTTT.

CDR3 amino acids: CASSVDDSREAFF. CDR3 bases: TGTGCCAGCAGCGTCGACGACAGCCGTGAAGCTTTCTTT. The chain carries TRBV9 and TRBJ1-1, with a tentative D call TRBD1 (5 bases). The CDR3 has 13 residues. The germline V gene encodes CDR1 SGDLS and CDR2 YYNGEE. With 2 bases removed from V and 7 bases from J, the gap between germline ends came to 12 bases.

This chain uses TRBV27 with TRBJ1-2; D is undetermined. The germline CDR1 and CDR2 sequences are MNHEY and SMNVEV (reference sequence). Between the trimmed V and J ends, which lost 2 bases and 6 bases, there was a span of 13 bases. The CDR3 runs to 14 residues. The DNA for the CDR3 is TGTGCCAGCAGTTTACGGGCGGTGCACGATGGCTACACCTTC. This encodes CASSLRAVHDGYTF.

This clone was recorded only once. A read error may account for a junction end that differs from germline. The rearrangement joins TRBV7-7 to TRBJ2-2, with TRBD1 as a possible D gene (5 bases). The CDR3 covers 15 residues. Germline V gene data show CDR1 as SSHAT and CDR2 as FNYEAQ (reference sequence). The CDR3 nucleotides are TGTGCTAGCAGCCCGAGAGAACCAGGGTCCGGGGAGCTGTTTTTT. It is translated as CASSPREPGSGELFF.

The rearrangement uses TRBV7-3 and TRBJ2-3, with D unclear. The CDR3 contains 14 residues. Per the germline V gene, CDR1 is SGHTA and CDR2 is FQGTGA. Trimming left V 0 bases short and J 2 bases short, with 6 bases between. The CDR3 region has the DNA TGTGCCAGCAGCTTAACTAGTCCCACAGATACGCAGTATTTT. Translated: CASSLTSPTDTQYF. Complete variable domain (other parts from reference TRBV7-3 and TRBJ2-3): GAGVSQTPSNKVTEKGKYVELRCDPISGHTALYWYRQSLGQGPEFLIYFQGTGAADDSGLPNDRFFAVRPEGSVSTLKIQRTERGDSAVYLCASSLTSPTDTQYFGPGTRLTVL.

The chain couples TRBV4-3 to TRBJ2-1; 9 bases agree with TRBD2. CDR3 size: 18 residues. The germline CDR1 and CDR2 sequences are LGHNA and YSLEER. Losses at the gene ends were 0 bases for V and 3 bases for J; bases not matched to a gene: 9. CDR3 sequence (DNA): TGCGCCAGCAGCCAAGAAAGCGCTAGCGGGGCGATCTACAATGAGCAGTTCTTC. Translating it yields CASSQESASGAIYNEQFF.

The chain employs TRBV4-3 and TRBJ2-3, with TRBD2 identical over 7 bases. The CDR3 sequence is 15 residues long. V lost 4 bases to trimming and J lost 2 bases; unmatched junction nucleotides: 6. CDR1 and CDR2 (germline): LGHNA, YSLEER. The CDR3 loop is CASSRRDYNTDTQYF. In nucleotides, the CDR3 is TGCGCCAGCAGCCGGAGGGACTACAACACAGATACGCAGTATTTT.

This chain uses TRBV5-1 with TRBJ2-6; D may correspond to TRBD1 or TRBD2 (5 bases each). This CDR3 has 18 amino acids. CDR1 and CDR2 from the germline V gene are SGHRS and YFSETQ. V dropped 0 bases and J dropped 0 bases, with 13 bases sitting between them. The CDR3 region is CASSLVGVPYSGANVLTF. The DNA for the CDR3 is TGCGCCAGCAGCTTGGTGGGGGTTCCCTACTCTGGGGCCAACGTCCTGACTTTC.

This chain uses TRBV5-4 with TRBJ2-1; 7 positions agree with TRBD2. Germline values: CDR1 SGHNT, CDR2 YYREEE (reference sequence). The CDR3 spans 15 residues. V dropped 2 bases and J dropped 7; count of bases not matched to a gene: 9. The DNA of the CDR3 is TGTGCCAGCAGCTTAGGGTCCGGCGGGAGAAATGAGCAGTTCTTC. It is translated as CASSLGSGGRNEQFF.

CDR3 sequence: CASTTGGTDTQYF. CDR3 nucleotides: TGTGCCAGCACGACAGGGGGCACAGATACGCAGTATTTT. The chain couples TRBV2 to TRBJ2-3, with TRBD1 identical over 8 bases. V lost 7 bases and J lost 1; bases outside the gene matches: 1. Germline CDR1 reads SNHLY; CDR2 reads FYNNEI. The CDR3 has 13 amino acids.

The chain joins TRBV19 to TRBJ2-3; maybe TRBD2 (5 bases). The V and J ends lost 3 bases and 2 bases respectively, with 12 bases between them. The CDR3 loop spans 15 amino acids. The germline gives CDR1 LNHDA, CDR2 SQIVND (reference sequence). CDR3 in amino acids: CASSISRTYTDTQYF. The CDR3 DNA sequence: TGTGCCAGTAGTATCTCAAGGACTTACACAGATACGCAGTATTTT.

The gene calls are TRBV30 and TRBJ1-6; maybe TRBD1 (5 bases). Germline lookup yields CDR1 GTSNPN and CDR2 SVGIG (reference sequence). V was pared by 3 bases and J by 2 bases, with 14 bases between. The CDR3 sequence is 16 residues long. CDR3 amino acids: CAWSRDPGTYNSPLHF. As DNA, the CDR3 is TGTGCCTGGAGCCGGGACCCGGGGACCTATAATTCACCCCTCCACTTT.

The chain employs TRBV7-9 and TRBJ2-7; 10 nucleotides align to TRBD1. The germline CDR1 and CDR2 sequences are SEHNR and FQNEAQ (reference sequence). This CDR3 has 13 residues. V lost 5 bases to trimming and J lost 5 bases; unmatched junction nucleotides: 3. CDR3 sequence: CASSGQGVNEQYF. As DNA, the CDR3 is TGTGCCAGCAGCGGACAGGGGGTAAACGAGCAGTACTTC.

The chain recombines TRBV7-2 with TRBJ2-3; D unclear. This CDR3 region has 13 residues. Trimming pared 1 base from V and 6 bases from J, leaving 8 bases between. Germline-derived CDR1 and CDR2 are SGHTA and FQGNSA. For the CDR3, the DNA is TGTGCCAGCAGCTTAGATGGAAGGGATACGCAGTATTTT. Protein: CASSLDGRDTQYF. Combining the CDR3 with reference TRBV7-2 and TRBJ2-3 gives the whole variable domain GAGVSQSPSNKVTEKGKDVELRCDPISGHTALYWYRQSLGQGLEFLIYFQGNSAPDKSGLPSDRFSAERTGGSVSTLTIQRTQQEDSAVYLCASSLDGRDTQYFGPGTRLTVL.

V usage is TRBV11-2 and J usage is TRBJ1-2, with 7 bases that match TRBD1. V shed 5 bases and J 4 bases; nucleotides not matched to a gene: 10. CDR1 is SGHAT and CDR2 is FQNNGV in the germline V gene. This CDR3 comprises 15 residues. The CDR3 DNA is TGTGCCAGCAGCCCAGGGGGAGGGTCTGCCTATGGCTACACCTTC. Encoded protein: CASSPGGGSAYGYTF.

The chain uses TRBV3-1 (or the pseudogene TRBV3-2) and TRBJ1-1; D remains ambiguous. Germline V CDR1 and CDR2: LGHDT, YNNKEL (reference sequence). The CDR3 loop spans 12 amino acids. Trimming took 2 bases from V and 5 from J, leaving 6 bases between them. The CDR3 bases are TGTGCCAGCAGCCAAATTGGGACTGAAGCTTTCTTT. Amino acid sequence: CASSQIGTEAFF.